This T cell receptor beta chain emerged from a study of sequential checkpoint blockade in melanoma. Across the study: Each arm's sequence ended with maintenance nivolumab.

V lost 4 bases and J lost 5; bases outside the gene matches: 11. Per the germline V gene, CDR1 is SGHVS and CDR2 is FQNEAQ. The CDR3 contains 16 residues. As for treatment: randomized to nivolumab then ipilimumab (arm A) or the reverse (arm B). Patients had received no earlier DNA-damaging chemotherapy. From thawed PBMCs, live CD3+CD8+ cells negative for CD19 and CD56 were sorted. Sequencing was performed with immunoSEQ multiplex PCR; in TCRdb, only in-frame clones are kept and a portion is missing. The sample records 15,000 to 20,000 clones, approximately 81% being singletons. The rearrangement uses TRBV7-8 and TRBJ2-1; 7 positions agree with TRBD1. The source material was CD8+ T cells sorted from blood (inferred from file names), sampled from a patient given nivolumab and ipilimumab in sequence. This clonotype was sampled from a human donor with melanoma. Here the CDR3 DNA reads TGTGCCAGCAGCTCGCGACAGGGAGTAATAAACAATGAGCAGTTCTTC. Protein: CASSSRQGVINNEQFF.